This is a list of T cell receptor beta chains from one sample in a study of T cell responses to AZD1222 COVID-19 vaccine. Repertoires were generated with immunoSEQ multiplex PCR, while TCRdb's copy carries only in-frame clones and drops some. The sample shows approximately 150,000 clones, around 90% of them seen only once. The sequences come from peripheral blood, collected 28 days after the second AZD1222 dose. These TCRs come from an adult who received the AZD1222 COVID-19 vaccine. The CDR3 runs from the conserved cysteine through the conserved F or W. D genes are given only for firm matches. Clone size, where shown, is once, few, many, or a class for clones that have expanded.

cdr3_aa	cdr3_nt	v_call	j_call	clone_size	d_call
CASSLVGTAYNEQFF	TGTGCCAGCAGCTTGGTGGGTACAGCTTACAATGAGCAGTTCTTC	TRBV5-4	TRBJ2-1	-	-
CASSDGQVSTDTQYF	TGTGCCAGCAGTGACGGACAGGTCAGCACAGATACGCAGTATTTT	TRBV6-1	TRBJ2-3	-	TRBD1
CAWREGNTGELFF	TGTGCCTGGCGGGAGGGGAACACCGGGGAGCTGTTTTTT	TRBV30	TRBJ2-2	-	TRBD2
CASSEVPPIPSSYNSPLHF	TGTGCCAGCAGTGAAGTCCCGCCTATACCAAGCTCCTATAATTCACCCCTCCACTTT	TRBV6-1	TRBJ1-6	-	-
CASSYDSNQPQHF	TGTGCCAGCAGTTATGACAGCAATCAGCCCCAGCATTTT	TRBV6-5	TRBJ1-5	-	-
CASTSLRGAQHF	TGTGCCAGCACCTCCCTGCGAGGGGCCCAGCATTTT	TRBV28	TRBJ1-5	few	-
CASSIDGGGSYEQYF	TGTGCCAGTAGTATAGATGGGGGAGGCTCCTACGAGCAGTACTTC	TRBV19	TRBJ2-7	-	-
CASSLGGTDNSPLHF	TGTGCCAGCAGCTTAGGCGGGACGGATAATTCACCCCTCCACTTT	TRBV7-9	TRBJ1-6	-	-
CASSFGDSLQPQHF	TGTGCCAGCAGCTTCGGAGACTCCCTCCAGCCCCAGCATTTT	TRBV5-5	TRBJ1-5	-	-
CASSLGGRALQYF	TGTGCCAGCAGCTTAGGCGGACGGGCGTTGCAGTACTTC	TRBV7-6	TRBJ2-7	-	-
CASSLAPRQGSEQYF	TGTGCCAGCAGCTTAGCACCCCGGCAGGGGAGCGAGCAGTACTTC	TRBV7-6	TRBJ2-7	-	-
CASREAGGSYEQYF	TGTGCCAGTAGGGAAGCGGGAGGATCCTACGAGCAGTACTTC	TRBV19	TRBJ2-7	-	TRBD2
CASSLRPLGDEQYF	TGTGCCAGCAGTTTGCGACCGTTGGGAGACGAGCAGTACTTC	TRBV28	TRBJ2-7	many	-
CASSEDREPGELFF	TGTGCCAGCAGCGAAGACAGGGAACCCGGGGAGCTGTTTTTT	TRBV9	TRBJ2-2	-	TRBD1
CASSLVGDQPQHF	TGTGCCAGCAGCTTAGTGGGGGATCAGCCCCAGCATTTT	TRBV7-9	TRBJ1-5	-	-
CASSYFQGAVRTEAFF	TGTGCCAGCAGTTACTTCCAGGGGGCGGTTAGGACTGAAGCTTTCTTT	TRBV6-2/TRBV6-3	TRBJ1-1	-	TRBD1
CASSLSSGNTIYF	TGTGCCAGCAGCCTTTCCAGTGGAAACACCATATATTTT	TRBV7-2	TRBJ1-3	-	-
CAISETSGALSSYNEQFF	TGTGCCATCAGTGAGACTAGCGGGGCCTTAAGCTCCTACAATGAGCAGTTCTTC	TRBV10-3	TRBJ2-1	-	TRBD2
CASSGRGLTNYGYTF	TGTGCCAGCAGTGGCAGGGGGTTAACTAACTATGGCTACACCTTC	TRBV6-6	TRBJ1-2	-	TRBD1
CASSRQFISYNSPLHF	TGTGCCAGCAGTCGACAGTTCATCTCCTATAATTCACCCCTCCACTTT	TRBV27	TRBJ1-6	-	-
CASRPNRGSNQPQHF	TGCGCCAGCAGACCAAACAGGGGTAGCAATCAGCCCCAGCATTTT	TRBV10-2	TRBJ1-5	-	TRBD1
CASSFEATNEKLFF	TGTGCCAGCAGCTTTGAAGCAACTAATGAAAAACTGTTTTTT	TRBV6-5	TRBJ1-4	once	-
CASSPAENTEAFF	TGTGCCAGCAGTCCAGCAGAGAACACTGAAGCTTTCTTT	TRBV6-2/TRBV6-3	TRBJ1-1	-	-
CASSLRQGTLEQYF	TGTGCCAGCAGCCTGAGACAGGGTACCCTGGAGCAGTACTTC	TRBV11-2	TRBJ2-7	-	TRBD1
CASSRKGAGYEQYF	TGTGCCAGTAGTAGGAAGGGGGCTGGCTACGAGCAGTACTTC	TRBV19	TRBJ2-7	-	TRBD1
CAISSGTPEQYF	TGTGCCATCAGTTCAGGGACACCGGAGCAGTACTTC	TRBV10-3	TRBJ2-7	-	-
CASSLDVGLYTEAFF	TGTGCCAGCAGCTTAGACGTGGGGCTTTACACTGAAGCTTTCTTT	TRBV7-8	TRBJ1-1	-	-
CASSVLPTGVNEKLFF	TGTGCCAGCAGCGTACTCCCAACAGGGGTGAATGAAAAACTGTTTTTT	TRBV2	TRBJ1-4	-	TRBD1
CATSSPGTGPDTQYF	TGTGCCACCAGTTCACCCGGGACAGGGCCAGATACGCAGTATTTT	TRBV24-1	TRBJ2-3	-	TRBD1
CASSRSAVGELFF	TGTGCCAGCAGTCGTTCGGCGGTCGGGGAGCTGTTTTTT	TRBV11-1	TRBJ2-2	-	-
CASSPPGVPSSYEQYF	TGTGCCAGCAGCCCCCCTGGAGTTCCGAGCTCCTACGAGCAGTACTTC	TRBV7-2	TRBJ2-7	-	-
CATSMTGQGHNEQFF	TGTGCCACCAGTATGACGGGACAGGGCCACAATGAGCAGTTCTTC	TRBV24-1	TRBJ2-1	-	TRBD1
CASSPRDRGRSGANVLTF	TGTGCCAGCAGCCCCCGAGACAGGGGGCGTTCTGGGGCCAACGTCCTGACTTTC	TRBV7-9	TRBJ2-6	once	TRBD1
CSVSPGALRAEAFF	TGCAGCGTCAGCCCAGGGGCCCTTAGGGCTGAAGCTTTCTTT	TRBV29-1	TRBJ1-1	-	-
CASSMILGPYEQYF	TGTGCCAGTAGTATGATATTGGGGCCCTACGAGCAGTACTTC	TRBV19	TRBJ2-7	-	-
CAWTPDRATPVGGYTF	TGTGCCTGGACCCCGGACAGGGCAACCCCTGTAGGTGGCTACACCTTC	TRBV30	TRBJ1-2	-	TRBD1
CASSGHANLYGANVLTF	TGTGCCAGTAGCGGACACGCAAACCTTTATGGGGCCAACGTCCTGACTTTC	TRBV19	TRBJ2-6	-	-
CASSLGMTGSPRELFF	TGCGCCAGCAGCTTGGGAATGACAGGGTCGCCCAGGGAGCTGTTTTTT	TRBV5-1	TRBJ2-2	once	TRBD1
CASRDLDRASYEQYF	TGTGCCAGCAGGGACCTTGACAGGGCCTCCTACGAGCAGTACTTC	TRBV2	TRBJ2-7	-	TRBD1
CASGTFGQGAVDTQYF	TGTGCCAGCGGAACTTTCGGACAGGGGGCTGTAGATACGCAGTATTTT	TRBV27	TRBJ2-3	-	TRBD1
CSASKASSDTQYF	TGCAGTGCTAGTAAGGCTAGCAGTGATACGCAGTATTTT	TRBV20-1	TRBJ2-3	-	-
CAIRPGTDNSPLHF	TGTGCCATCAGACCCGGGACAGATAATTCACCCCTCCACTTT	TRBV10-3	TRBJ1-6	-	TRBD1
CASRRNGTPNQPQHF	TGTGCCAGCAGACGCAACGGGACACCCAATCAGCCCCAGCATTTT	TRBV6-5	TRBJ1-5	-	-
CASSLVGGLNTGELFF	TGCGCCAGCAGCTTGGTAGGGGGGCTGAACACCGGGGAGCTGTTTTTT	TRBV5-1	TRBJ2-2	-	-